This passage covers 15 T cell receptor beta chains from one sample sequenced in a study of blood T cells in healthy people across ages. A second PCR, run for about 7 to 11 cycles, used a sample-barcoded 5' primer plus a J-beta primer mix. MiXCR, run by TCRdb on the 5' RACE reads, gives a single entry per CDR3 protein. The sample shows hundreds of thousands of distinct CDR3 sequences, around 34% of them seen only once. Sequencing input: blood. These receptors were collected from a man between 18 and 35 years old in good health.

The chain links TRBV4-3 to TRBJ2-4, with TRBD2 as a possible D gene (6 bases). The ends were cut back, 2 bases at V and 9 bases at J, with 20 bases in the middle. The CDR3 sequence is 16 residues long. CDR1 is LGHNA and CDR2 is YSLEER in the germline V gene. The CDR3 DNA sequence: TGCGCCAGCAGCCAACACTACCGGGGGAGCCTTGGCATTCAGTACTTC. Encoded protein: CASSQHYRGSLGIQYF.

The rearrangement joins TRBV12-3 or TRBV12-4 to TRBJ2-1; TRBD1 might be the D (5 bases). The V gene lost 6 bases and the J gene lost 8 bases, with 17 bases spanning the gap. This CDR3 comprises 14 residues. CDR3 nucleotide sequence: TGTGCCAGCAGACCAGGGTCCTCATACGATGAGCAGTTCTTC. Translated, it gives CASRPGSSYDEQFF.

The rearrangement joins TRBV4-3 to TRBJ2-4; possible D gene TRBD1, 5 bases. Per the germline V gene, CDR1 is LGHNA and CDR2 is YSLEER. The CDR3 consists of 13 residues. V lost 2 bases and J 7 bases, leaving 9 bases between the germline ends. The CDR3 is CASSQQGVNIQYF. The CDR3 nucleotides read TGCGCCAGCAGCCAACAAGGGGTGAACATTCAGTACTTC.

This clonotype occurred a few times. The J gene is TRBJ2-5, the V gene TRBV25-1, with D possibly TRBD1 on 6 matching bases. CDR1 is MGHDK and CDR2 is SYGVNS in the germline V gene. The CDR3 has 14 residues. The V gene lost 2 bases and the J gene lost 4 bases, with 11 bases spanning the gap. The CDR3 region is CASSEPQGLETQYF. In nucleotides, the CDR3 is TGTGCCAGCAGTGAACCGCAGGGGTTAGAGACCCAGTACTTC.

This sequence joins TRBV7-2 and TRBJ2-3, with D unresolved. V gave up 1 base and J gave up 0 bases, with 11 bases separating them. The germline gives CDR1 SGHTA, CDR2 FQGNSA. CDR3 length: 16 residues. CDR3 in DNA: TGTGCCAGCAGCTTAGAACCCTACTTTAGCACAGATACGCAGTATTTT. Amino acid sequence: CASSLEPYFSTDTQYF.

The chain is built from TRBV20-1 and TRBJ1-4, with 7 bases lining up with TRBD1. CDR1 is DFQATT and CDR2 is SNEGSKA in the germline V gene (reference sequence). V trimming: 1 base; J trimming: 7 bases; junction bases outside the gene matches: 9. CDR3 length equals 15 residues. DNA for the CDR3: TGCAGTGCTAGAGGGCCAGGGGGACTTGGTGAAAAACTGTTTTTT. Its protein is CSARGPGGLGEKLFF.

The chain is built from TRBV6-5 and TRBJ1-1, with TRBD1 matching over 7 bases. This CDR3 region has 14 residues. Germline V gene sequence: CDR1 MNHEY, CDR2 SVGAGI. J was trimmed by 6 bases and V by 0 bases; bases with no gene match: 4. CDR3 sequence (DNA): TGTGCCAGCAGTTACTCCGGGACAGCCTCTGAAGCTTTCTTT. It translates to CASSYSGTASEAFF.

The V gene is TRBV4-2, the J gene TRBJ2-7; D gene unclear. Trimming shortened V by 1 base and J by 6 bases, and 7 bases separated the two germline ends. This CDR3 contains 12 residues. The germline gives CDR1 LGHNA, CDR2 YNFKEQ. CDR3 region: CASSQGAVEQYF. The CDR3 nucleotides are TGTGCCAGCAGCCAAGGAGCTGTCGAGCAGTACTTC.

About this clonotype: Since a much larger clone is just one base distant, this may be a read error. The rearrangement uses TRBV4-1 and TRBJ2-3; D is possibly TRBD2 (5 bases). Germline assignment: CDR1 MGHRA and CDR2 YSYEKL. The CDR3 is 15 residues long. V was pared by 1 base and J by 4 bases, with 12 bases between. CDR3 amino acids: CASSQATGAADTQYF. The CDR3 DNA reads as TGCGCCAGCAGCCAAGCTACTGGAGCGGCAGATACGCAGTATTTT.

This clonotype was found many times. This chain joins TRBV15 and TRBJ2-5; 8 bases are shared with TRBD2. Germline V gene sequence: CDR1 LNHNV, CDR2 YYDKDF (reference sequence). The V segment lost 0 bases and the J segment 0 bases; nucleotides outside the gene matches: 6. CDR3 size: 17 residues. The CDR3 reads CATSRDRSGEYQETQYF. In DNA, the CDR3 is TGTGCCACCAGCAGAGATCGTAGCGGGGAGTACCAAGAGACCCAGTACTTC.

The chain links TRBV19 to TRBJ2-3, with 7 bases that match TRBD1. CDR1 is LNHDA, CDR2 SQIVND, per germline (reference sequence). This CDR3 comprises 12 residues. J lost 10 bases, V lost 6 bases, and 7 bases had no gene match. CDR3 in amino acids: CASSHRGNSQYF. The CDR3 coding sequence is TGTGCCAGTAGCCACAGGGGCAACTCGCAGTATTTT.

This clonotype was counted many times. The rearrangement uses TRBV12-3 or TRBV12-4 and TRBJ2-2, with a tentative D call TRBD1 (6 bases). V shed 6 bases and J shed 2 bases, with 10 bases lying between them. The CDR3 consists of 14 residues. The CDR3 sequence: CASSPGQNTGELFF. Written as DNA, the CDR3 is TGTGCCAGCAGCCCGGGACAAAACACCGGGGAGCTGTTTTTT.

Many counts were recorded for this clonotype. A read error may account for a junction end that differs from germline. The V gene is TRBV5-1, the J gene TRBJ2-7, with a weak D call TRBD2 (5 bases). CDR3 length equals 15 residues. Per germline, CDR1 SGHRS and CDR2 YFSETQ. The CDR3 region has the DNA TGTGCCAGCAGCCTGGACTCTCCGTCCTACAATGAGCAGTACTTC. Its translation is CASSLDSPSYNEQYF.

This chain links TRBV5-1 with TRBJ2-1, with TRBD1 matching 9 bases. Trimming took 0 bases from V and 6 from J; bases not matched to a gene: 10. CDR3 length: 17 amino acids. Germline V CDR1 and CDR2: SGHRS, YFSETQ. This CDR3 is CASSLVPGTGPFNEQFF. As DNA, the CDR3 is TGCGCCAGCAGCTTGGTACCCGGGACAGGGCCATTCAATGAGCAGTTCTTC.

The chain recombines TRBV12-3 or TRBV12-4 with TRBJ1-4; 7 bases align to TRBD1. J lost 1 base, V lost 6 bases, and 8 bases had no gene match. CDR3 size: 16 residues. CDR3: CASSYRGRLTNEKLFF. CDR3 nucleotides: TGTGCCAGCAGCTACAGGGGCCGTCTAACTAATGAAAAACTGTTTTTT.